This T cell receptor (beta chain) was sequenced for a study of high-grade serous ovarian cancer treatment subgroups. In the study overall: Mean per sample: around 14,000 reads, about 7,000 unique TCR beta rearrangements.

The table came from immunoSEQ multiplex PCR; TCRdb's copy has only in-frame clones and leaves some out. The sample lists approximately 5,000 clones; about four fifths were seen once. General study points: TCR clonal relatedness correlated positively with neoantigen level.

This clone has more than one count but fewer than ten. Antigen unknown. The germline gives CDR1 KGHSH, CDR2 LQKENI. Trimming cost V 4 bases and J 7 bases, with 13 bases left between them. The CDR3 length is 13 residues. Tumor samples were taken before definitive surgery or chemotherapy. Sequenced input: tumor tissue. The TCR comes from a human donor with high-grade serous ovarian cancer. The V and J genes are TRBV18 and TRBJ1-1, with D possibly being TRBD1 (5 bases). The CDR3 DNA is TGTGCCAGCTCACATACGCAGGGCCGTGAAGCTTTCTTT. Translation gives CASSHTQGREAFF.